This entry lists 27 T cell receptor beta chains sequenced from one sample in a study of type 1 and type 2 diabetes patients. The PCR template was genomic DNA. A primer set of 30 forward and 13 reverse primers amplified the CDR3. TCRdb recomputed calls from the multiplex PCR reads with MiXCR, one row per CDR3 protein. The table shows 250,000 to 300,000 distinct CDR3 sequences, with around 47% occurring only once. The specimen sequenced was peripheral blood mononuclear cells (PBMCs). The receptors were sampled from a man younger than 35 with type 2 diabetes.

This clonotype was observed at least ten times. The J gene is TRBJ1-2, the V gene TRBV2; 9 bases map to TRBD1. CDR3 length: 13 residues. Trimming cost V 6 bases and J 2 bases; bases outside gene matches: 1. Germline CDR1 SNHLY, CDR2 FYNNEI. The CDR3 region has the DNA TGTGCCAGCAGCGGGACAGGGAACTATGGCTACACCTTC. It codes for CASSGTGNYGYTF.

This clonotype showed up many times. The J gene is TRBJ2-5, the V gene TRBV2; no reliable D call. Trimming cost V 7 bases and J 4 bases, with 4 bases left between them. Germline lookup yields CDR1 SNHLY and CDR2 FYNNEI. This CDR3 is 10 amino acids long. The CDR3 loop reads CASTRETQYF. For the CDR3, the DNA is TGTGCCAGCACGAGAGAGACCCAGTACTTC.

A word on this clonotype: Sequence at one end of the junction differs from germline and may be a read error. This chain joins TRBV2 and TRBJ1-4, with 8 bases matching TRBD1. Germline CDR1 and CDR2: SNHLY and FYNNEI. CDR3 length equals 13 residues. CDR3 loop: CASDRQGAEKLFF. The DNA for the CDR3 is TGTGCCAGCGATCGGCAGGGGGCTGAAAAGCTGTTTTTT.

With regard to this clonotype: A much larger clone sits a single nucleotide away, making a read error possible. CDR3 loop: CASTGRESYGQYF. CDR3 coding DNA: TGTGCCAGCACGGGGAGGGAGTCCTACGGGCAGTACTTC. This chain joins TRBV2 and TRBJ2-7, with 7 bases that match TRBD2. The CDR3 runs 13 residues. Looked up from germline, CDR1 is SNHLY and CDR2 is FYNNEI.

CDR3 sequence: CASSPRGSGRVETQYF. In DNA, the CDR3 is TGTGCCAGCAGCCCCCGTGGAAGCGGGAGGGTTGAGACCCAGTACTTC. The chain has TRBV13 and TRBJ2-5, with TRBD2 matching over 10 bases. Germline V lookup: CDR1 PRHDT, CDR2 FYEKMQ (reference sequence). Trimming removed 5 bases from V and 5 bases from J; junction bases left unmatched: 11. The length of the CDR3 is 16 residues.

The V gene is TRBV10-3, the J gene TRBJ2-1; 7 bases agree with TRBD1. CDR1 ENHRY and CDR2 SYGVKD come from the germline V gene. The CDR3 has 15 residues. Trimming at V came to 2 bases and at J to 7 bases, leaving 8 bases not matched to a gene. CDR3 nucleotide sequence: TGTGCCATCAGTGAGACAGGGGAACAGGTAAATGAGCAGTTCTTC. Its translation: CAISETGEQVNEQFF.

The genes are TRBV5-1 and TRBJ2-7; weak D call: TRBD1 (7 bases). The CDR3 contains 15 residues. CDR1 SGHRS and CDR2 YFSETQ come from the germline V gene. V lost 1 base and J lost 5, with 16 bases in between. The CDR3 DNA reads TGCGCCAGCAGCTTGTCAGGGGGGCCCAACCACGAGCAGTACTTC. Its protein is CASSLSGGPNHEQYF.

This rearrangement joins TRBV10-3 to TRBJ2-3; no clear D gene. The germline CDR1 and CDR2 sequences are ENHRY and SYGVKD. This CDR3 is 12 amino acids long. Trimming left V 3 bases short and J 10 bases short, with 11 bases between. CDR3 loop: CAISDQAVAQYF. DNA for the CDR3: TGTGCCATCAGTGATCAGGCGGTAGCGCAGTATTTT.

The V and J genes are TRBV20-1 and TRBJ1-5, with a tentative D call TRBD1 (6 bases). The CDR3 has 17 amino acids. The V gene's germline CDR1 is DFQATT and CDR2 SNEGSKA (reference sequence). V was pared by 3 bases and J by 5 bases, with 23 bases between. The CDR3 bases are TGCAGTGCTAGTGGGGGGGTAGTCAGGGGCTCCGATCAGCCCCAGCATTTT. Translating gives CSASGGVVRGSDQPQHF.

The V and J genes are TRBV30 and TRBJ2-2; D remains unclear. The CDR3 loop spans 13 amino acids. The V end lost 8 bases, the J end lost 2 bases, and 12 bases lay between the germline ends. Germline values: CDR1 GTSNPN, CDR2 SVGIG (reference sequence). Written as DNA, the CDR3 is TGTGCCAGCAGTGCCAGTAACACCGGGGAGCTGTTTTTT. Its protein product is CASSASNTGELFF.

The chain combines TRBV29-1 with TRBJ2-1; 8 bases map to TRBD1. This CDR3 comprises 11 residues. J gave up 7 bases and V 7 bases, and 3 bases lay outside the gene matches. From germline, CDR1 is SQVTM and CDR2 ANQGSEA. The CDR3, as DNA: TGCAGCGCAAGGACAGGGAATGAGCAGTTCTTC. Encoded protein: CSARTGNEQFF.

V and J are TRBV7-6 and TRBJ2-5, with D tentatively TRBD1 (6 bases). The J call may be incorrect, as the DNA end agrees better with TRBJ2-1. This CDR3 is 15 amino acids long. Germline loops: CDR1 SGHVS, CDR2 FNYEAQ. The CDR3 bases are TGTGCCAGCAGCCCCTGGGACAACGTTTACTATGAGCAGTTCTTC. This codes for CASSPWDNVYYEQFF.

V gene TRBV5-1 combines with J gene TRBJ2-2; D perhaps matches TRBD2 (5 bases). The CDR3 has 14 residues. CDR1 SGHRS and CDR2 YFSETQ come from the germline V gene. V gave up 3 bases and J gave up 6 bases, with 12 bases separating them. CDR3 sequence: CASSWGDGAGELFF. For the CDR3, the DNA is TGCGCCAGCAGCTGGGGAGACGGGGCCGGGGAGCTGTTTTTT.

A word on this clonotype: A read error may explain this, as a much larger clone is one base away. The chain joins TRBV19 to TRBJ1-4; D might be TRBD1 (5 bases). Germline V CDR1 and CDR2: LNHDA, SQIVND (reference sequence). CDR3 size: 14 residues. In DNA form, the CDR3 reads TGTGCCAGCGGGGCGGATGCAACTAATGAAAAACTGCTTTTT. Translating gives CASGADATNEKLLF.

The V gene is TRBV10-3, the J gene TRBJ2-7; a possible D gene is TRBD1 (7 bases). Germline CDR1 reads ENHRY; CDR2 reads SYGVKD. Between the trimmed V and J ends, which lost 10 bases and 0 bases, there was a span of 28 bases. This CDR3 has 18 amino acids. CDR3 coding DNA: TGTGCCACCCAGGGGGGTGCAGGGGGTTTAAGGAGCTCCTACGAGCAGTACTTC. This sequence encodes CATQGGAGGLRSSYEQYF.

The V and J genes are TRBV6-6 and TRBJ2-2; D perhaps matches TRBD1 (5 bases). V was pared by 5 bases and J by 6 bases, with 19 bases between. CDR1 and CDR2 (germline): MNHNY, SVGAGI (reference sequence). CDR3 length: 16 amino acids. In DNA, the CDR3 is TGTGCCAGCAGTGAAGGGGTTGGGAATGGCGCCGGGGAGCTGTTTTTT. Translating it yields CASSEGVGNGAGELFF.

The chain joins TRBV5-1 to TRBJ2-5; D gene uncertain. The CDR3 has 13 amino acids. Germline values: CDR1 SGHRS, CDR2 YFSETQ. V was shortened by 0 bases and J by 5 bases, with 8 bases between the two germline ends. The CDR3 DNA sequence: TGCGCCAGCAGCTTGGATTTTTGGGAGACCCAGTACTTC. This encodes CASSLDFWETQYF.

The chain combines TRBV25-1 with TRBJ2-7; TRBD2 aligns across 12 bases. Unmatched junction bases numbered 7, after V lost 11 bases and J lost 5 bases. Germline V lookup: CDR1 MGHDK, CDR2 SYGVNS. This CDR3 region has 13 residues. The DNA of the CDR3 is TGTGCCTGGAGACTAGCGGGAGCCCACGAGCAGTACTTC. The encoded protein is CAWRLAGAHEQYF.

This chain connects TRBV7-6 to TRBJ2-1; D possibly uses TRBD1 or TRBD2 (5 bases each). With 5 bases removed from V and 4 bases from J, the gap between germline ends came to 18 bases. Germline assignment: CDR1 SGHVS and CDR2 FNYEAQ. The CDR3 consists of 16 residues. CDR3 protein: CASSPNRDGVYNEQFF. Written as DNA, the CDR3 is TGTGCCAGCAGCCCGAACCGGGACGGAGTATACAATGAGCAGTTCTTC.

The V gene is TRBV19, the J gene TRBJ2-2; the D is unclear. This CDR3 has 12 amino acids. V lost 7 bases to trimming and J lost 0 bases, with 3 bases between them. The V gene's germline CDR1 is LNHDA and CDR2 SQIVND (reference sequence). The DNA of the CDR3 is TGTGCCAGTAACGCGAACACCGGGGAGCTGTTTTTT. Residues: CASNANTGELFF. Full variable domain (missing parts from reference TRBV19 and TRBJ2-2): DGGITQSPKYLFRKEGQNVTLSCEQNLNHDAMYWYRQDPGQGLRLIYYSQIVNDFQKGDIAEGYSVSREKKESFPLTVTSAQKNPTAFYLCASNANTGELFFGEGSRLTVL.

This clonotype was recorded only once. This chain uses TRBV2 with TRBJ1-5; a possible D gene is TRBD1 (6 bases). The CDR3 has 14 amino acids. Germline V CDR1 and CDR2: SNHLY, FYNNEI. Trimming cost V 5 bases and J 7 bases, with 15 bases left between them. CDR3 bases: TGTGCCAGCAGTCTTGACAGGCTGCAACAGCCCCAGCATTTT. Its translation: CASSLDRLQQPQHF.

This sequence joins TRBV7-2 and TRBJ2-6; no reliable D call. This CDR3 is built from 14 residues. Germline V CDR1 and CDR2: SGHTA, FQGNSA. V lost 3 bases to trimming and J lost 0 bases, with 3 bases between them. The CDR3 nucleotides read TGTGCCAGCAGCTTCCGCTCTGGGGCCAACGTCCTGACTTTC. Amino acid sequence: CASSFRSGANVLTF.

Only a few counts were recorded for this clonotype. The J gene is TRBJ2-1, the V gene TRBV12-3 or TRBV12-4; the match to TRBD2 covers 7 bases. The CDR3 is made up of 15 amino acids. V was pared by 1 base and J by 6 bases, with 6 bases of the junction left unmatched. CDR3 coding DNA: TGTGCCAGCAGTTTAGGGCTAGCGGTTGGCAATGAGCAGTTCTTC. Its translation is CASSLGLAVGNEQFF.

A few counts support this clonotype. The chain employs TRBV20-1 and TRBJ2-3; TRBD2 matches 14 bases. Trimming cost V 2 bases and J 1 base; bases outside gene matches: 8. CDR1 is DFQATT, CDR2 SNEGSKA, per germline (reference sequence). This CDR3 has 18 residues. The CDR3, as DNA: TGCAGTGCTAGACCCGGGACTAGCGGGAGTTGGGGCACAGATACGCAGTATTTT. Its protein is CSARPGTSGSWGTDTQYF.

The rearrangement uses TRBV2 and TRBJ1-4; D perhaps matches TRBD1 (5 bases). Trimming shortened V by 6 bases and J by 7 bases, and 18 bases separated the two germline ends. The germline V gene has CDR1 SNHLY and CDR2 FYNNEI. The CDR3 has 15 amino acids. The CDR3 DNA reads TGTGCCAGCAGCCCTCGGGTGGGGGACGGTGAAAAACTGTTTTTT. Translated, it gives CASSPRVGDGEKLFF.

Only a few counts were recorded for this clonotype. The chain recombines TRBV12-5 with TRBJ2-2, with D perhaps matching TRBD1 or TRBD2 (5 bases each). The CDR3 runs 16 residues. The germline CDR1 and CDR2 sequences are LGHNT and FRNRAP. V was clipped by 1 base and J by 7 bases, with 16 bases between them. The CDR3 bases are TGTGCTAGTGGTTTGGAGTCTCCCGAGGGGCTCGGGGAGCTGTTTTTT. Translating gives CASGLESPEGLGELFF.

This chain uses TRBV6-6 with TRBJ2-7; possible D gene TRBD1, 6 bases. The CDR3 runs 15 residues. Germline-derived CDR1 and CDR2 are MNHNY and SVGAGI (reference sequence). The germline V and J ends were trimmed by 4 bases and 2 bases, with 15 bases remaining between them. As DNA, the CDR3 is TGTGCCAGCAGTTTATCGAGGGACAAGACCTACGAGCAGTACTTC. Protein product: CASSLSRDKTYEQYF.